This TCR beta chain was sequenced during a study of T-cell reconstitution after alpha-beta-depleted transplantation in children. Many counts were recorded for this clonotype. This CDR3 has 14 amino acids. Germline lookup yields CDR1 MNHNS and CDR2 SASEGT. Trimming cost V 3 bases and J 3 bases; bases outside gene matches: 0. Unique molecular identifiers were incorporated into the prepared TCRbeta library. TCRdb called the PCR reads again in MiXCR, with one record for every CDR3 protein. The sample lists 250,000 to 300,000 distinct CDR3 sequences, under 14% seen once, with about 25% in the top ten. This sequence originates from a male patient between 2 and 15 years old who had a stem cell transplant for chronic granulomatous disease, so the T cells may come from the graft donor. Sequencing used peripheral blood, obtained 180 days after TCRalphabeta/CD19-depleted stem cell transplant. The V and J genes are TRBV6-1 and TRBJ2-3; 10 nucleotides match TRBD2. CDR3: CASSDSGGTDTQYF. The CDR3 coding sequence is TGTGCCAGCAGTGATAGCGGGGGGACAGATACGCAGTATTTT.